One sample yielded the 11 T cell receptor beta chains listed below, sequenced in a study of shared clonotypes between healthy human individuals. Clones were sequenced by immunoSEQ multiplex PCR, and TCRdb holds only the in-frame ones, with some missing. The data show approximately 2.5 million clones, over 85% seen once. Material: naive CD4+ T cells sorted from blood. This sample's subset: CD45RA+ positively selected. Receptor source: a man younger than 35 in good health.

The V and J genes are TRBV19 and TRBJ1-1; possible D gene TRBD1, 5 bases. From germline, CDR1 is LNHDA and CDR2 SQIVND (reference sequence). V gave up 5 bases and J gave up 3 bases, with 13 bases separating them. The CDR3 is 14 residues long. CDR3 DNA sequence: TGTGCCAGTAGTCTCCTGGGAGGGGACACTGAAGCTTTCTTT. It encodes CASSLLGGDTEAFF.

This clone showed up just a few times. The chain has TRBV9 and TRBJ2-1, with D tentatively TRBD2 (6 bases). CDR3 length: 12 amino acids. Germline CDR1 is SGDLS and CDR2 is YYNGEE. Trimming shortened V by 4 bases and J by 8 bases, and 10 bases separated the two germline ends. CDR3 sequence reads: CASSSQRDEQFF. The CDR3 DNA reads TGTGCCAGCAGCTCCCAGCGGGATGAGCAGTTCTTC.

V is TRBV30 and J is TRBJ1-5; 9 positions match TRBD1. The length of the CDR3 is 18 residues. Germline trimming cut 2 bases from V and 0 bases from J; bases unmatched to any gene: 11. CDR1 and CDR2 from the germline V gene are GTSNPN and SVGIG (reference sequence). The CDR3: CAWSRTGQGFNSNQPQHF. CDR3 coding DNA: TGTGCCTGGAGTCGAACGGGACAGGGATTTAATAGCAATCAGCCCCAGCATTTT.

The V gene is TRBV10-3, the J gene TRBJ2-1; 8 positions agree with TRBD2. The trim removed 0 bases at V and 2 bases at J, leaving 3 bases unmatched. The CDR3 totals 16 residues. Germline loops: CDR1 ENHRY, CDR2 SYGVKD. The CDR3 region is CAISESKLAAYNEQFF. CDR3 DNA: TGTGCCATCAGTGAGTCGAAACTAGCGGCCTACAATGAGCAGTTCTTC.

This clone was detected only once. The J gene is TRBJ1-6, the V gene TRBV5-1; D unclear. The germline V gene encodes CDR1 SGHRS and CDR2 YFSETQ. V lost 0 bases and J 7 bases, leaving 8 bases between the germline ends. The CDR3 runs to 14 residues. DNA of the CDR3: TGCGCCAGCAGCTTGGGAGGGTTCAATTCACCCCTCCACTTT. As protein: CASSLGGFNSPLHF.

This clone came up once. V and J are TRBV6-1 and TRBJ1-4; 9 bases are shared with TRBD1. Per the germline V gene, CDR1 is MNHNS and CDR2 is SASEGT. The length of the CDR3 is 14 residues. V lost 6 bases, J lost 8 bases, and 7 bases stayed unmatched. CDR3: CASRDRGSSEKLFF. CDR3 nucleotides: TGTGCCAGCAGGGACAGGGGATCTTCGGAAAAACTGTTTTTT.

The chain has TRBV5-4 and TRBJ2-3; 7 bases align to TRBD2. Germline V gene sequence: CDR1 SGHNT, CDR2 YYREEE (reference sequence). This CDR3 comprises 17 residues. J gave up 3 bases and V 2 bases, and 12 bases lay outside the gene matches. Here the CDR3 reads CASSFYPPGGDTDTQYF. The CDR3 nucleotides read TGTGCCAGCAGCTTCTACCCACCGGGGGGTGATACAGATACGCAGTATTTT.

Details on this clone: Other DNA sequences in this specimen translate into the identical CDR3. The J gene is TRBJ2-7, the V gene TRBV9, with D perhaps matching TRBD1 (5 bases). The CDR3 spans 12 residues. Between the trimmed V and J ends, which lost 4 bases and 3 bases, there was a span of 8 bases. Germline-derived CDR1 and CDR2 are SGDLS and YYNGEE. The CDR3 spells CASSTDSYEQYF. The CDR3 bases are TGTGCCAGCAGCACAGACAGCTACGAGCAGTACTTC.

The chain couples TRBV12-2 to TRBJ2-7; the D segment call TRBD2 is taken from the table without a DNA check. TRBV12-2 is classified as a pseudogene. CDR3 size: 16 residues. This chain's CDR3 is CASRPGTSVRRYEQYF. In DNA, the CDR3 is TGTGCAAGTCGCCCTGGGACTAGCGTCCGTAGGTACGAGCAGTACTTC.

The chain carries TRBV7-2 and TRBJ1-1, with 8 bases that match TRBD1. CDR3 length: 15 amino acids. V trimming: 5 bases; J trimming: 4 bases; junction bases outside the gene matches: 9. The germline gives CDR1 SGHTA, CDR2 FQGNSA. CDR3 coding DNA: TGTGCCAGCAGCACGCAGGGGGCGGGGCGCACTGAAGCTTTCTTT. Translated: CASSTQGAGRTEAFF.

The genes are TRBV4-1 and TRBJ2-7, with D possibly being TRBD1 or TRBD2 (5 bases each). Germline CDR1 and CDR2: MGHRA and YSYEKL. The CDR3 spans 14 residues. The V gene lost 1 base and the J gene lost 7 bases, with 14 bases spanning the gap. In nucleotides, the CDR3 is TGCGCCAGCAGCCAAGGTGGGGGTTTGGCAGAGCAGTACTTC. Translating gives CASSQGGGLAEQYF.